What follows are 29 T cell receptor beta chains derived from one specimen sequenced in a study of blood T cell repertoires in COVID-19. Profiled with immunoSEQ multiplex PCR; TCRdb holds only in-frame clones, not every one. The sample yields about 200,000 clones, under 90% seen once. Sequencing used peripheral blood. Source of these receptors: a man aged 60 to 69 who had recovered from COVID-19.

Written as DNA, the CDR3 is TGTGCCAGCAGCTCCCATTCGACAGGGCGGAACTATGGCTACACCTTC. This codes for CASSSHSTGRNYGYTF. The chain uses TRBV7-8 and TRBJ1-2, with TRBD1 matching over 7 bases. The CDR3 contains 16 residues. In germline, CDR1 is SGHVS, CDR2 FQNEAQ. J lost 2 bases, V lost 4 bases, and 10 bases had no gene match. Using reference TRBV7-8 and TRBJ1-2 for the parts outside the CDR3, the full variable domain is GAGVSQSPRYKVAKRGQDVALRCDPISGHVSLFWYQQALGQGPEFLTYFQNEAQLDKSGLPSDRFFAERPEGSVSTLKIQRTQQEDSAVYLCASSSHSTGRNYGYTFGSGTRLTVV.

CDR3 DNA sequence: TGTGCCAGCAGCTTTAGCCCGGGGGGGGGTACAGATACGCAGTATTTT. Its translation is CASSFSPGGGTDTQYF. The rearrangement links TRBV5-4 to TRBJ2-3; 8 nucleotides line up with TRBD2. V trimming: 2 bases; J trimming: 3 bases; junction bases outside the gene matches: 8. Germline assignment: CDR1 SGHNT and CDR2 YYREEE (reference sequence). This CDR3 contains 16 residues.

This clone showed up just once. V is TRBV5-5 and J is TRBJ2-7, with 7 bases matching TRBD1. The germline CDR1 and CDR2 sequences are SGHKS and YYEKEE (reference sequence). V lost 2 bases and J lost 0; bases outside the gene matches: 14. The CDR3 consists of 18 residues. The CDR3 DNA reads TGTGCCAGCAGCTTAGTCCCGGGACAGCGAATATCCTCCTACGAGCAGTACTTC. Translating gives CASSLVPGQRISSYEQYF.

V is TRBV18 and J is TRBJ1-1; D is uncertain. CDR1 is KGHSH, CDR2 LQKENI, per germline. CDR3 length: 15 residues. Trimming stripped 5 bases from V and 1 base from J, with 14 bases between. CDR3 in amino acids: CASSAVVVPNTEAFF. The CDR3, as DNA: TGTGCCAGCTCAGCAGTCGTCGTCCCGAACACTGAAGCTTTCTTT.

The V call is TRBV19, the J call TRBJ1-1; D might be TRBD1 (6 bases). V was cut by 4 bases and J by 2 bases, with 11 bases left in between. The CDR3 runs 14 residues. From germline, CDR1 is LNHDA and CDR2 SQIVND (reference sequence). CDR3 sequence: CASSTGQRNTEAFF. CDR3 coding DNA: TGTGCCAGTAGTACAGGACAGAGAAACACTGAAGCTTTCTTT.

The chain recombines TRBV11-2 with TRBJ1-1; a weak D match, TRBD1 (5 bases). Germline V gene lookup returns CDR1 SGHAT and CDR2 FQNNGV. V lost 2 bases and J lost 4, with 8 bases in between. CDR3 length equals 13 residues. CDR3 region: CASSLNQGTEAFF. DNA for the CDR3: TGTGCCAGCAGCTTAAACCAGGGCACTGAAGCTTTCTTT.

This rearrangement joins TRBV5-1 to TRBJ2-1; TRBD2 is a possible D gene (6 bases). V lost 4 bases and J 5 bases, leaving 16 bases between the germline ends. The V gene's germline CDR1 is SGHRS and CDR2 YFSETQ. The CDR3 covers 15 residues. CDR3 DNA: TGCGCCAGCAGCCCGGGCGGGGCTCTGGACAATGAGCAGTTCTTC. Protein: CASSPGGALDNEQFF.

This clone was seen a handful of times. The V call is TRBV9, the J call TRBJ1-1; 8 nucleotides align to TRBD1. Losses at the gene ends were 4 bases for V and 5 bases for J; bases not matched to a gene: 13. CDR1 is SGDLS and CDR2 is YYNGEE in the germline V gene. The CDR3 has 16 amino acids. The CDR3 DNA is TGTGCCAGCAGCCCTGGACAGGGCGGCGGTGGGACTGAAGCTTTCTTT. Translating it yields CASSPGQGGGGTEAFF.

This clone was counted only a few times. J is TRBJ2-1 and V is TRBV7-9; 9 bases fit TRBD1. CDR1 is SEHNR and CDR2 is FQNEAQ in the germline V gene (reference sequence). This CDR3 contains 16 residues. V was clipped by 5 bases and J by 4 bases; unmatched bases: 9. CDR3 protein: CASSPKPGQGYNEQFF. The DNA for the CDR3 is TGTGCCAGCAGCCCAAAGCCGGGACAGGGATACAATGAGCAGTTCTTC.

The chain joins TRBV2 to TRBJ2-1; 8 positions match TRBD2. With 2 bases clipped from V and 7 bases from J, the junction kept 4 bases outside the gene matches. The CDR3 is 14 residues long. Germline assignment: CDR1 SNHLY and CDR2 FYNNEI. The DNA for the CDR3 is TGTGCCAGCAGTGAACGGGAGGGACCAAATGAGCAGTTCTTC. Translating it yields CASSEREGPNEQFF. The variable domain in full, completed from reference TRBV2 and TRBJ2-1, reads EPEVTQTPSHQVTQMGQEVILRCVPISNHLYFYWYRQILGQKVEFLVSFYNNEISEKSEIFDDQFSVERPDGSNFTLKIRSTKLEDSAMYFCASSEREGPNEQFFGPGTRLTVL.

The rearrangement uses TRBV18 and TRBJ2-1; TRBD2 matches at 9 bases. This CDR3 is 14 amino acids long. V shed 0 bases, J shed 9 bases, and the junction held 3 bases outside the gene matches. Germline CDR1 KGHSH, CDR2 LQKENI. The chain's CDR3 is CASSPPLAGSEQFF. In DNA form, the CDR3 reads TGTGCCAGCTCACCACCCCTAGCGGGAAGTGAGCAGTTCTTC.

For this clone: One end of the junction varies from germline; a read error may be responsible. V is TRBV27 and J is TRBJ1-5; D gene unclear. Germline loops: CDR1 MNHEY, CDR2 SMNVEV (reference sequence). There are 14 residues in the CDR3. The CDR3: CASSISWQDQPQHF. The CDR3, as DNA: TGTGCCAGCAGTATATCTTGGCAGGATCAGCCCCAGCATTTT.

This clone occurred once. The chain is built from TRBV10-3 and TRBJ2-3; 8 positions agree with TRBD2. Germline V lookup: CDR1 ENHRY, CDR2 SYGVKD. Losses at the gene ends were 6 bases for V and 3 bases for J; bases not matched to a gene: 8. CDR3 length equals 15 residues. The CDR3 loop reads CAISQPGGATDTQYF. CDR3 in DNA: TGTGCCATCAGCCAGCCCGGGGGGGCTACAGATACGCAGTATTTT.

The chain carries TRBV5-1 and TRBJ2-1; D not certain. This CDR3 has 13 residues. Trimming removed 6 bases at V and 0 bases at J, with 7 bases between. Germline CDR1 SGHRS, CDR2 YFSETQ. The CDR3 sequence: CASMLSSYNEQFF. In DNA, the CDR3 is TGCGCCAGCATGTTGAGCTCCTACAATGAGCAGTTCTTC.

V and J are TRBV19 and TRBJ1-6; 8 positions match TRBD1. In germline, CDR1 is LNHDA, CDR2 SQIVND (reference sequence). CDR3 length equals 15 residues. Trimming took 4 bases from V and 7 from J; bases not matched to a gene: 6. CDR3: CASSTRTGSNSPLHF. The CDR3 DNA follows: TGTGCCAGTAGTACACGGACAGGGTCCAATTCACCCCTCCACTTT.

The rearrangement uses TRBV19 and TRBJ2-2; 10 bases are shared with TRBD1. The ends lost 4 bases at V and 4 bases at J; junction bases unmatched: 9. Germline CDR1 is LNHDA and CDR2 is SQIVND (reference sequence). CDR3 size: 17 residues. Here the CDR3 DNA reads TGTGCCAGTAGTACAACACCGGGACAGGGGTCCACCGGGGAGCTGTTTTTT. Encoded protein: CASSTTPGQGSTGELFF.

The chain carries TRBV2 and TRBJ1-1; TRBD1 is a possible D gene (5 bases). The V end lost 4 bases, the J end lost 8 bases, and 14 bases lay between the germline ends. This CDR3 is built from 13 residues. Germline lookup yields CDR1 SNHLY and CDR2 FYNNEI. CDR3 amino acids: CASSGDAGGEAFF. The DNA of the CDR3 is TGTGCCAGCAGTGGGGACGCGGGGGGAGAAGCTTTCTTT.

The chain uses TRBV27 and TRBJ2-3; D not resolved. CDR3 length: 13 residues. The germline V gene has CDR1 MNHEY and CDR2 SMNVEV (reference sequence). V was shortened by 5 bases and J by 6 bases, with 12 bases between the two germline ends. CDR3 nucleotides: TGTGCCAGCAGTCCCACCCTAACGGATACGCAGTATTTT. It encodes CASSPTLTDTQYF.

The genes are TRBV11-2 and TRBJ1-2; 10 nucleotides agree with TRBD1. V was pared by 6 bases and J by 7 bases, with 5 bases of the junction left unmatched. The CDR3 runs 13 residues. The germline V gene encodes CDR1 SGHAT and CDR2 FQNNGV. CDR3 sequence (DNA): TGTGCCAGCAGTCCCGGGACAGGGGTTGGCTACACCTTC. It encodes CASSPGTGVGYTF.

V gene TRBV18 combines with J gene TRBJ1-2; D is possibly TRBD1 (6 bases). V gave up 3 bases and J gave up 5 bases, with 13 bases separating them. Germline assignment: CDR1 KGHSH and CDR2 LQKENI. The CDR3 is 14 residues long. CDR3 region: CASSPDSIPYGYTF. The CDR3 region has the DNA TGTGCCAGCTCACCGGACAGCATACCTTATGGCTACACCTTC. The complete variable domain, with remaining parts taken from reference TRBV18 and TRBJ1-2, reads NAGVMQNPRHLVRRRGQEARLRCSPMKGHSHVYWYRQLPEEGLKFMVYLQKENIIDESGMPKERFSAEFPKEGPSILRIQQVVRGDSAAYFCASSPDSIPYGYTFGSGTRLTVV.

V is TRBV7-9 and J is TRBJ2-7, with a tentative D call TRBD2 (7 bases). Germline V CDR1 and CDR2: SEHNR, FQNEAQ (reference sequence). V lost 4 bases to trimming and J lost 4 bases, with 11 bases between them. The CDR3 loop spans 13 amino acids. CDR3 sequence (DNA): TGTGCCAGCAGCTCGGGGGGCGGGTACGAGCAGTACTTC. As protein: CASSSGGGYEQYF.

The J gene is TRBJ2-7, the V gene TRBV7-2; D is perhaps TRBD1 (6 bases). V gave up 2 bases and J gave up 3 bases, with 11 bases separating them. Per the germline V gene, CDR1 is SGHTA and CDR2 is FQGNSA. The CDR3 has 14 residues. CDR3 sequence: CASSLTGSNYEQYF. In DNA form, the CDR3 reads TGTGCCAGCAGCTTAACAGGGTCAAACTACGAGCAGTACTTC.

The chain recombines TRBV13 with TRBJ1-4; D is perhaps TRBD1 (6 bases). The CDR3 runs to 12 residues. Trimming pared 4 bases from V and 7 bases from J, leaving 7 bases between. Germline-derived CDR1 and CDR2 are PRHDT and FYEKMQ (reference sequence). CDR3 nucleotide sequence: TGTGCCAGCAGCTCGGACAGTGAAAAACTGTTTTTT. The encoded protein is CASSSDSEKLFF. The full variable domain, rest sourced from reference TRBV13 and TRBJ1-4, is AAGVIQSPRHLIKEKRETATLKCYPIPRHDTVYWYQQGPGQDPQFLISFYEKMQSDKGSIPDRFSAQQFSDYHSELNMSSLELGDSALYFCASSSDSEKLFFGSGTQLSVL.

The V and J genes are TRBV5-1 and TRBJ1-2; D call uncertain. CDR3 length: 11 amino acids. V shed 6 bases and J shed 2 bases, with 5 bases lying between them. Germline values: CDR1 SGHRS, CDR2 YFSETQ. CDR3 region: CASNENYGYTF. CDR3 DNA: TGCGCCAGCAATGAGAACTATGGCTACACCTTC. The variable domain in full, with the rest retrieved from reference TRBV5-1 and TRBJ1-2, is KAGVTQTPRYLIKTRGQQVTLSCSPISGHRSVSWYQQTPGQGLQFLFEYFSETQRNKGNFPGRFSGRQFSNSRSEMNVSTLELGDSALYLCASNENYGYTFGSGTRLTVV.

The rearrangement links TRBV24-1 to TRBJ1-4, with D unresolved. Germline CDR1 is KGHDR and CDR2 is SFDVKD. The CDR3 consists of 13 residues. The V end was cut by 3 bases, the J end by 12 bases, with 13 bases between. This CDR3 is CATSDAGPGELFF. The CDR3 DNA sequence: TGTGCCACCAGTGATGCAGGCCCCGGTGAACTGTTTTTT.

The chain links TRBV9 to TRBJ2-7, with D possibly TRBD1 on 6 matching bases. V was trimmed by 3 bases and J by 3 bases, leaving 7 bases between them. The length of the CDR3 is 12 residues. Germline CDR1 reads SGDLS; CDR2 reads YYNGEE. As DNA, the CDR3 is TGTGCCAGCAGCGCGGACAGCTACGAGCAGTACTTC. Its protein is CASSADSYEQYF.

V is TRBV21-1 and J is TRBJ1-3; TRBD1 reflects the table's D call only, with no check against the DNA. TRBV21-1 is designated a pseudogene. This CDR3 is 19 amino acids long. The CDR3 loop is CASSSVFGGKPQPRNTIYF. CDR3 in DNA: TGTGCCAGCAGCAGTGTTTTTGGGGGCAAGCCTCAACCGAGAAACACCATATATTTT.

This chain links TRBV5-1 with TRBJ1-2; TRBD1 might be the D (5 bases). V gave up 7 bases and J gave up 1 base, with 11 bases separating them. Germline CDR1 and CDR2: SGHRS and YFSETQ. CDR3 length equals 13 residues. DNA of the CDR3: TGCGCCAGCTCCTGGGGCGATAACTATGGCTACACCTTC. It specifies CASSWGDNYGYTF.

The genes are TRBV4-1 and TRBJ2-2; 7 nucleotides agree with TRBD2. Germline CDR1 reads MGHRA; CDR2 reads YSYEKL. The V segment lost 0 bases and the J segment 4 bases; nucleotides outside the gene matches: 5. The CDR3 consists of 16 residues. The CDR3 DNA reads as TGCGCCAGCAGCCAAGATGTGCCTAGCGGCACCGGGGAGCTGTTTTTT. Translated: CASSQDVPSGTGELFF.